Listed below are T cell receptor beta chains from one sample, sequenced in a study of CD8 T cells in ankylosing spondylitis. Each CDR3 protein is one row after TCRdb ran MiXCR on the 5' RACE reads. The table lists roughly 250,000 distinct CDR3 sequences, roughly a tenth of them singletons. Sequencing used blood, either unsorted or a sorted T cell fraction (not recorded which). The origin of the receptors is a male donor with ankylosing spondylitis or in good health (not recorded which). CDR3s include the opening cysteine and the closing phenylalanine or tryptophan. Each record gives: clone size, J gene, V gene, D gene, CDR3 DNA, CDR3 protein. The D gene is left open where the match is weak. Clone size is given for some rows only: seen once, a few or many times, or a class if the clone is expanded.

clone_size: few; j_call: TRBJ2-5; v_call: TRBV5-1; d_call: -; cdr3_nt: TGCGCCAGCAGCTTGGATGTCAGAACCTCCCAAGAGACCCAGTACTTC; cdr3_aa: CASSLDVRTSQETQYF
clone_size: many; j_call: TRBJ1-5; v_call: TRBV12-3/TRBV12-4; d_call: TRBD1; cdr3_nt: TGTGCCAGCAGCAGGGGGGCAGGGGGGCACAATCAGCCCCAGCATTTT; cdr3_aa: CASSRGAGGHNQPQHF
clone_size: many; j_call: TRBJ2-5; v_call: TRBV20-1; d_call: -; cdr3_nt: TGCAGTGCCAGGGGGGACAGAGACCAAGAGACCCAGTACTTC; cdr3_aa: CSARGDRDQETQYF
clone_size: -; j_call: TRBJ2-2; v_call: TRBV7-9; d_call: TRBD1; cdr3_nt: TGTGCCAGCAGACTGGGGACAGGCGACACCGGGGAGCTGTTTTTT; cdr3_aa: CASRLGTGDTGELFF
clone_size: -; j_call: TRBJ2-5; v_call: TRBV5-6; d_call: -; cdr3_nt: TGTGCCAGCAGCCTGATTTCGGGCAGGGGAGAGACCCAGTACTTC; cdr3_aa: CASSLISGRGETQYF
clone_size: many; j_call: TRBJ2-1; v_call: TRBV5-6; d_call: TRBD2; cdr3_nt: TGTGCCAGCACGAGCGGGAAGATCAATGAGCAGTTCTTC; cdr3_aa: CASTSGKINEQFF
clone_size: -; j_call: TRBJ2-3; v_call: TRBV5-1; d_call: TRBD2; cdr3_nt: TGCGCCAGCAGTCAGGAGCGGGGGAGTAGCACAGATACGCAGTATTTT; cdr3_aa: CASSQERGSSTDTQYF
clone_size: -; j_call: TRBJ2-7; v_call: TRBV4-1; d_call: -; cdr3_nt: TGCGCCAGCAGTCACTGGGACCCTTCCTACGAGCAGTACTTC; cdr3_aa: CASSHWDPSYEQYF
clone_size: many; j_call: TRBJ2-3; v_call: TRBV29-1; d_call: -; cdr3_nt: TGCAGCGTTCCCACAGATACGCAGTATTTT; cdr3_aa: CSVPTDTQYF
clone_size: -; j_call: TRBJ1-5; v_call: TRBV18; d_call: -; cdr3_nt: TGTGCCGGCTCACCAGGTACTCAGGAGGGGAATCAGCCCCAGCATTTT; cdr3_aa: CAGSPGTQEGNQPQHF
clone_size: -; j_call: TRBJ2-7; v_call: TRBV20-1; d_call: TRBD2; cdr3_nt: TGCAGTGCTAGGTCCCTAGCGGGAGCCCTCCCCGAGCAGTACTTC; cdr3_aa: CSARSLAGALPEQYF
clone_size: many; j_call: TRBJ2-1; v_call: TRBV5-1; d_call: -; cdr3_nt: TGCGCCAGCAGCTCCTCACATATCTCAGGGAATGAGCAGTTCTTC; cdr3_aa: CASSSSHISGNEQFF
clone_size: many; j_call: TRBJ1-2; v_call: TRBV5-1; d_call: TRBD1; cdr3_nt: TGCGCCAGCAGCTTGCCAGGGGGCTCCTATGGCTACACCTTC; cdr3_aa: CASSLPGGSYGYTF
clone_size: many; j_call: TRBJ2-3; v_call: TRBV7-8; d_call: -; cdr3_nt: TGTGCCAGCACCTACGACCGCGGAGATACGCAGTATTTT; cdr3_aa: CASTYDRGDTQYF
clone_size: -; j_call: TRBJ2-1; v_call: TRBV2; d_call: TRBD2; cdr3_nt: TGTGCCAAGGGTAGCGGGAGCTCCTACAATGAGCAGTTCTTC; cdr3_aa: CAKGSGSSYNEQFF
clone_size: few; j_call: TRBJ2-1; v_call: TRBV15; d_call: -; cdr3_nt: TGTGCCACCAGCAGAGAAAGGGTGGGGCGGGGCAATGAGCAGTTCTTC; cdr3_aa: CATSRERVGRGNEQFF
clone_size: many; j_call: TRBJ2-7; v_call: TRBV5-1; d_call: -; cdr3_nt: TGCGCCAGCAGGCAGACACCCTCCTACGAGCAGTACTTC; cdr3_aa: CASRQTPSYEQYF
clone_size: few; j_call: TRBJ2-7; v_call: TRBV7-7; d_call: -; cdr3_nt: TGTGCCAGCAGCCCGACCCCGGCGGGGAAGCAGTACTTC; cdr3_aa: CASSPTPAGKQYF
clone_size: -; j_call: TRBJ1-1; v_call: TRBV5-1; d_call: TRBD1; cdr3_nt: TGCGCCAGCAGCTTGATGGACAGGTATGAAGCTTTCTTT; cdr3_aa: CASSLMDRYEAFF
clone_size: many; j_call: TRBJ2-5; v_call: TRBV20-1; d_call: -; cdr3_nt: TGCAGTGCTGGGGCGTCCCGGGAGACCCAGTACTTC; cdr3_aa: CSAGASRETQYF
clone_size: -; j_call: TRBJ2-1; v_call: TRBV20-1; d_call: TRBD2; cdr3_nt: TGCAGTGCTAGACCGAGCGGGGCCCGCAATGAGCAGTTCTTC; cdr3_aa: CSARPSGARNEQFF
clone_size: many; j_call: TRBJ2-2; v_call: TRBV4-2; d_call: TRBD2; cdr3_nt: TGTGCCAGCAGCCTCGACCAGCGGGGGAACACCGGGGAGCTGTTTTTT; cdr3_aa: CASSLDQRGNTGELFF
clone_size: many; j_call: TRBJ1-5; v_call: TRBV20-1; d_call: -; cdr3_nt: TGCAGTGCTAGATACAGGGATTACAATCAGCCCCAGCATTTT; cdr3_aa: CSARYRDYNQPQHF
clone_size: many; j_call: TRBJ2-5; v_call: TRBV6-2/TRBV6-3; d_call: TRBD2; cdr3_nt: TGTGCCAGCAGTTATCCGACTAGCGGGAGAGAGACCCAGTACTTC; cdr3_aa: CASSYPTSGRETQYF
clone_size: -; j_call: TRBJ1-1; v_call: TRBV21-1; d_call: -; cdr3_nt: TGTGCCAGCAGCAAAAACGGGGGAGAAGGTGAAGCTTTCTTT; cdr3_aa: CASSKNGGEGEAFF
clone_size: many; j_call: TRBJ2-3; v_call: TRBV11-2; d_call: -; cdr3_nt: TGTGCCAGCAGCCCACACGGGGGGACAGTGCTCCAAGATACGCAGTATTTT; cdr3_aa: CASSPHGGTVLQDTQYF
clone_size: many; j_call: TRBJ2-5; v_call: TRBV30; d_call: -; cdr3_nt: TGTGCCTGGAGTGTAAGAAGTGGAGAGACCCAGTACTTC; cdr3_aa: CAWSVRSGETQYF